Below are 20 T cell receptor beta chains sequenced from a single sample in a study of blood T cell repertoires in COVID-19. Assay: immunoSEQ multiplex PCR; the TCRdb copy retains only in-frame clones and omits some. The table shows about 140,000 clones, with 80% to 90% occurring only once. Material: peripheral blood. Receptors were obtained from a woman aged 55 to 70 with active COVID-19.

This rearrangement joins TRBV27 to TRBJ2-2, with TRBD2 matching 8 bases. Germline trimming cut 5 bases from V and 0 bases from J; bases unmatched to any gene: 8. CDR3 length equals 17 residues. Germline V CDR1 and CDR2: MNHEY, SMNVEV (reference sequence). CDR3 sequence: CASSPGLALANTGELFF. The CDR3 DNA sequence: TGTGCCAGCAGTCCCGGACTAGCACTGGCGAACACCGGGGAGCTGTTTTTT.

The V call is TRBV6-5, the J call TRBJ2-1, with 12 positions matching TRBD2. After removal of 6 bases from V and 6 bases from J, the junction contained 6 bases not matched to a gene. Germline values: CDR1 MNHEY, CDR2 SVGAGI. CDR3 length equals 15 residues. This CDR3 reads CASRLTSGSFNEQFF. The CDR3 nucleotides are TGTGCCAGCAGATTGACTAGCGGGAGCTTCAATGAGCAGTTCTTC.

The chain carries TRBV28 and TRBJ1-5; maybe TRBD1 (5 bases). The CDR3 spans 16 residues. The V gene lost 5 bases and the J gene lost 6 bases, with 20 bases spanning the gap. The germline gives CDR1 MDHEN, CDR2 SYDVKM. The CDR3 sequence: CASSLPPGGGGQPQHF. CDR3 nucleotide sequence: TGTGCCAGCAGTCTCCCCCCGGGGGGGGGAGGTCAGCCCCAGCATTTT. Complete variable domain (other parts from reference TRBV28 and TRBJ1-5): DVKVTQSSRYLVKRTGEKVFLECVQDMDHENMFWYRQDPGLGLRLIYFSYDVKMKEKGDIPEGYSVSREKKERFSLILESASTNQTSMYLCASSLPPGGGGQPQHFGDGTRLSIL.

This clone was detected a few times. This rearrangement joins TRBV7-9 to TRBJ2-7; D is possibly TRBD1 (6 bases). Per germline, CDR1 SEHNR and CDR2 FQNEAQ (reference sequence). This CDR3 is 12 amino acids long. V lost 5 bases and J 6 bases, leaving 11 bases between the germline ends. The CDR3: CASSQQGTEQYF. In DNA, the CDR3 is TGTGCCAGCAGCCAACAGGGTACCGAGCAGTACTTC.

The rearrangement uses TRBV6-5 and TRBJ1-1; the D gene is possibly TRBD1 (5 bases). This CDR3 contains 15 residues. Germline V gives CDR1 MNHEY, CDR2 SVGAGI. Trimming left V 0 bases short and J 4 bases short, with 12 bases between. This chain's CDR3 is CASSYSIYGGTEAFF. The CDR3 nucleotides are TGTGCCAGCAGTTACTCGATTTACGGGGGCACTGAAGCTTTCTTT.

This chain joins TRBV10-3 and TRBJ2-7; D might be TRBD2 (5 bases). The V and J ends lost 4 bases and 4 bases respectively, with 14 bases between them. From germline, CDR1 is ENHRY and CDR2 SYGVKD. This CDR3 is 14 amino acids long. CDR3 in amino acids: CAISGGVIPYEQYF. DNA of the CDR3: TGTGCCATCAGTGGGGGAGTGATCCCTTACGAGCAGTACTTC.

This rearrangement joins TRBV6-5 to TRBJ2-7, with 10 bases that match TRBD2. The V segment lost 0 bases and the J segment 2 bases; nucleotides outside the gene matches: 1. Germline values: CDR1 MNHEY, CDR2 SVGAGI. The CDR3 contains 15 residues. CDR3 sequence: CASSYSTSGPYEQYF. The CDR3 DNA reads as TGTGCCAGCAGTTACTCGACTAGCGGGCCCTACGAGCAGTACTTC.

The J gene is TRBJ1-2, the V gene TRBV5-5, with 7 nucleotides matching TRBD1. This CDR3 region has 14 residues. CDR1 and CDR2 (germline): SGHKS, YYEKEE (reference sequence). With 0 bases clipped from V and 4 bases from J, the junction kept 3 bases outside the gene matches. The CDR3, as DNA: TGTGCCAGCAGCTTGGCCGCAGGGGGCTATGGCTACACCTTC. This encodes CASSLAAGGYGYTF.

The chain recombines TRBV25-1 with TRBJ2-5; the D gene is possibly TRBD2 (6 bases). The germline V gene has CDR1 MGHDK and CDR2 SYGVNS. The CDR3 length is 14 residues. The germline V and J ends were trimmed by 6 bases and 8 bases, with 19 bases remaining between them. The CDR3 nucleotides read TGTGCCAGCAGGGCCGGGACTCAGGGAGGAACCCAGTACTTC. This gives the protein CASRAGTQGGTQYF.

The chain employs TRBV28 and TRBJ1-1; TRBD1 matches 8 bases. Germline V gives CDR1 MDHEN, CDR2 SYDVKM. Unmatched junction bases numbered 1, after V lost 6 bases and J lost 1 base. CDR3 length equals 13 residues. The CDR3 here is CASSDRGNTEAFF. CDR3 nucleotide sequence: TGTGCCAGCAGCGACAGGGGGAACACTGAAGCTTTCTTT.

V is TRBV7-7 and J is TRBJ2-2; no clear D. CDR3 length: 13 residues. Germline V gene lookup returns CDR1 SSHAT and CDR2 FNYEAQ (reference sequence). Trimming took off 4 bases at V and 6 bases at J, with 9 bases between the two ends. The CDR3 here is CASSSQVSGELFF. In nucleotides, the CDR3 is TGTGCCAGCAGCTCCCAGGTCTCCGGGGAGCTGTTTTTT.

The chain employs TRBV7-2 and TRBJ2-6, with a tentative D call TRBD1 (6 bases). Trimming cost V 3 bases and J 4 bases, with 13 bases left between them. The CDR3 totals 16 residues. Germline V gene data show CDR1 as SGHTA and CDR2 as FQGNSA. The CDR3, as DNA: TGTGCCAGCAGCTTGATAGGGACACCCGGGGCCAACGTCCTGACTTTC. Protein sequence: CASSLIGTPGANVLTF.

This chain joins TRBV6-1 and TRBJ1-4; perhaps TRBD1 as D (5 bases). Trimming pared 3 bases from V and 8 bases from J, leaving 10 bases between. The CDR3 is made up of 13 amino acids. CDR1 and CDR2 from the germline V gene are MNHNS and SASEGT. The CDR3 bases are TGTGCCAGCAGTGAGGGGCCTTGGGAAAAACTGTTTTTT. This translates into CASSEGPWEKLFF.

This clone was observed a handful of times. This chain links TRBV7-2 with TRBJ1-5; 8 bases are shared with TRBD1. With 4 bases clipped from V and 0 bases from J, the junction kept 2 bases outside the gene matches. The CDR3 is made up of 15 amino acids. CDR1 and CDR2 (germline): SGHTA, FQGNSA. The CDR3 DNA reads TGTGCCAGCAGCTGGACAGGGTATAGCAATCAGCCCCAGCATTTT. This encodes CASSWTGYSNQPQHF.

Here the CDR3 reads CASSFVLPGGSTDTQYF. CDR3 DNA sequence: TGTGCCAGCAGTTTCGTATTACCGGGAGGGAGCACAGATACGCAGTATTTT. This rearrangement joins TRBV28 to TRBJ2-3; 8 nucleotides match TRBD2. J was trimmed by 0 bases and V by 3 bases; bases with no gene match: 8. Per the germline V gene, CDR1 is MDHEN and CDR2 is SYDVKM. CDR3 length: 17 residues. Supplemented by reference TRBV28 and TRBJ2-3, the full variable domain reads DVKVTQSSRYLVKRTGEKVFLECVQDMDHENMFWYRQDPGLGLRLIYFSYDVKMKEKGDIPEGYSVSREKKERFSLILESASTNQTSMYLCASSFVLPGGSTDTQYFGPGTRLTVL.

This sequence joins TRBV6-6 and TRBJ2-7; TRBD2 matches at 14 bases. V lost 6 bases, J lost 0 bases, and 10 bases stayed unmatched. CDR3 length equals 18 residues. CDR1 is MNHNY, CDR2 SVGAGI, per germline (reference sequence). The CDR3 is CASRRRGTSGRHSYEQYF. In DNA, the CDR3 is TGTGCCAGCAGACGACGAGGGACTAGCGGGAGACACTCCTACGAGCAGTACTTC.

This chain joins TRBV7-6 and TRBJ2-6, with D uncertain. The CDR3 runs 17 residues. CDR1 is SGHVS and CDR2 is FNYEAQ in the germline V gene. Trimming cost V 0 bases and J 2 bases, with 11 bases left between them. CDR3 DNA: TGTGCCAGCAGCTTAGCGTCTCGAGGTACTGGGGCCAACGTCCTGACTTTC. Translation: CASSLASRGTGANVLTF.

The V call is TRBV28, the J call TRBJ2-3; D remains ambiguous. The CDR3 totals 14 residues. From germline, CDR1 is MDHEN and CDR2 SYDVKM. V was pared by 2 bases and J by 5 bases, with 11 bases between. The CDR3 nucleotides are TGTGCCAGCAGTTTAGCACTCCGTTTAGATACGCAGTATTTT. It codes for CASSLALRLDTQYF. Based on the CDR3 plus reference TRBV28 and TRBJ2-3, the full variable domain is DVKVTQSSRYLVKRTGEKVFLECVQDMDHENMFWYRQDPGLGLRLIYFSYDVKMKEKGDIPEGYSVSREKKERFSLILESASTNQTSMYLCASSLALRLDTQYFGPGTRLTVL.

The V and J genes are TRBV18 and TRBJ1-6, with D maybe TRBD1 (6 bases). The germline V gene has CDR1 KGHSH and CDR2 LQKENI. The CDR3 has 13 residues. Trimming took 3 bases from V and 10 from J, leaving 10 bases between them. This chain's CDR3 is CASSPDRNSPLHF. As DNA, the CDR3 is TGTGCCAGCTCACCGGACAGAAACTCACCCCTCCACTTT.

The rearrangement uses TRBV27 and TRBJ2-5; no reliable D call. The CDR3 extends over 14 amino acids. The V end lost 4 bases, the J end lost 0 bases, and 9 bases lay between the germline ends. Per the germline V gene, CDR1 is MNHEY and CDR2 is SMNVEV (reference sequence). For the CDR3, the DNA is TGTGCCAGCAGTTCGACTGGTTACCAAGAGACCCAGTACTTC. It translates to CASSSTGYQETQYF.